This T cell receptor beta chain was recorded in a study of blood T cell repertoires in COVID-19. Turning to the study itself: Collection of acute and convalescent COVID-19 samples took place in the United States, Italy and Spain. Sources were T cells, B-cell-depleted T cells, or PBMCs; the material itself was cDNA or gDNA.

Clones were sequenced by immunoSEQ multiplex PCR, and TCRdb holds only the in-frame ones, with some missing. The sample shows 180,000 or so clones, roughly 84% of them seen only once. V lost 0 bases, J lost 3 bases, and 5 bases stayed unmatched. The germline V gene has CDR1 MGHRA and CDR2 YSYEKL. This CDR3 is built from 15 residues. This TCR was recovered from a woman aged 80 or over with acute or convalescent COVID-19. Sequenced input: peripheral blood. The chain has TRBV4-1 and TRBJ2-7; 7 bases fit TRBD2. CDR3 residues: CASSQDRAGFYEQYF. Here the CDR3 DNA reads TGCGCCAGCAGCCAAGATCGAGCGGGGTTCTACGAGCAGTACTTC.